The 25 T cell receptor beta chains given below trace back to one sample, sequenced in a study of blood T cell repertoires in COVID-19. TCRdb's copy holds only in-frame clones and misses some; the assay was immunoSEQ multiplex PCR. The sample has 200,000 to 300,000 clones, 70% to 90% seen once. Sample: peripheral blood. The receptors stem from a man at least 80 years old with acute or convalescent COVID-19.

This chain connects TRBV5-4 to TRBJ2-7; D may be TRBD2 (6 bases). The ends were cut back, 4 bases at V and 6 bases at J, with 17 bases in the middle. Germline-derived CDR1 and CDR2 are SGHNT and YYREEE (reference sequence). The CDR3 spans 14 residues. Here the CDR3 reads CASSTSGSSGEQYF. CDR3 nucleotides: TGTGCCAGCAGCACGAGCGGGTCGTCGGGCGAGCAGTACTTC.

The V and J genes are TRBV28 and TRBJ1-5; D gene unclear. Germline loops: CDR1 MDHEN, CDR2 SYDVKM. CDR3 length equals 13 residues. V dropped 3 bases and J dropped 5 bases, with 8 bases sitting between them. In nucleotides, the CDR3 is TGTGCCAGCAGTTTCGGCGGCCATCAGCCCCAGCATTTT. It yields the protein CASSFGGHQPQHF.

This chain links TRBV7-6 with TRBJ2-1, with 10 bases that match TRBD1. CDR1 is SGHVS, CDR2 FNYEAQ, per germline. This CDR3 contains 16 residues. V gave up 1 base and J gave up 8 bases; unmatched junction bases: 8. This chain's CDR3 is CASSLEIMTGGYEQFF. The CDR3 bases are TGTGCCAGCAGCTTAGAGATCATGACAGGGGGCTATGAGCAGTTCTTC.

This chain uses TRBV19 with TRBJ1-1, with TRBD1 matching over 8 bases. This CDR3 has 15 residues. The germline V gene encodes CDR1 LNHDA and CDR2 SQIVND (reference sequence). V lost 0 bases to trimming and J lost 1 base; unmatched junction nucleotides: 1. This chain's CDR3 is CASSIDDRGNTEAFF. The DNA of the CDR3 is TGTGCCAGTAGTATAGACGACAGGGGGAACACTGAAGCTTTCTTT.

A few counts support this clone. The V and J genes are TRBV6-5 and TRBJ1-5, with 9 nucleotides matching TRBD1. V was pared by 6 bases and J by 0 bases, with 3 bases of the junction left unmatched. CDR1 is MNHEY and CDR2 is SVGAGI in the germline V gene. There are 15 residues in the CDR3. The CDR3 loop reads CASRGQGVSNQPQHF. In DNA form, the CDR3 reads TGTGCCAGCAGGGGACAGGGAGTTAGCAATCAGCCCCAGCATTTT.

The CDR3 loop reads CASRTPGQRFYEQYF. DNA of the CDR3: TGTGCCAGCAGGACACCGGGACAGCGTTTCTACGAGCAGTACTTC. The rearrangement joins TRBV6-5 to TRBJ2-7; 7 bases align to TRBD1. From germline, CDR1 is MNHEY and CDR2 SVGAGI. The CDR3 has 15 residues. V was clipped by 6 bases and J by 3 bases; unmatched bases: 11.

This clone came up once. The chain uses TRBV2 and TRBJ1-1; 8 nucleotides agree with TRBD1. The J segment lost 1 base and the V segment lost 10 bases, leaving 11 bases of the junction unmatched. The germline V gene encodes CDR1 SNHLY and CDR2 FYNNEI. The CDR3 extends over 15 amino acids. The CDR3 DNA reads as TGTGCCACCCGCGGCTGGACAGGGAGGAACACTGAAGCTTTCTTT. Encoded protein: CATRGWTGRNTEAFF.

This rearrangement joins TRBV5-1 to TRBJ2-3, with D possibly matching TRBD2 (6 bases). The CDR3 is 14 residues long. Looked up from germline, CDR1 is SGHRS and CDR2 is YFSETQ. V was pared by 0 bases and J by 4 bases, with 9 bases between. CDR3 region: CASSLGLEADTQYF. The CDR3, as DNA: TGCGCCAGCAGCTTGGGACTAGAGGCAGATACGCAGTATTTT.

This clone was observed a few times. CDR3: CASSSDRATNTIYF. The CDR3 bases are TGTGCCAGCAGCTCGGACAGGGCAACTAACACCATATATTTT. This sequence joins TRBV5-4 and TRBJ1-3; 8 nucleotides match TRBD1. This CDR3 spans 14 amino acids. V shed 3 bases and J 7 bases; nucleotides not matched to a gene: 6. Germline V lookup: CDR1 SGHNT, CDR2 YYREEE (reference sequence).

The chain uses TRBV2 and TRBJ2-2; a possible D gene is TRBD1 (6 bases). This CDR3 comprises 15 residues. Germline V gene lookup returns CDR1 SNHLY and CDR2 FYNNEI. V was shortened by 2 bases and J by 1 base, with 8 bases between the two germline ends. CDR3 in DNA: TGTGCCAGCAGTGAAAACAGGGTGAACACCGGGGAGCTGTTTTTT. This sequence encodes CASSENRVNTGELFF.

The chain couples TRBV28 to TRBJ2-7; D remains ambiguous. Germline CDR1 and CDR2: MDHEN and SYDVKM. V lost 1 base to trimming and J lost 5 bases, with 9 bases between them. The CDR3 totals 13 residues. CDR3 amino acids: CASSLFQSHEQYF. As DNA, the CDR3 is TGTGCCAGCAGTTTATTTCAATCCCACGAGCAGTACTTC.

The rearrangement uses TRBV2 and TRBJ2-3, with D maybe TRBD1 (5 bases). Trimming pared 2 bases from V and 4 bases from J, leaving 13 bases between. There are 15 residues in the CDR3. Germline V gene sequence: CDR1 SNHLY, CDR2 FYNNEI. The CDR3 DNA is TGTGCCAGCAGTGAAAATGGGGCTCGGGCAGATACGCAGTATTTT. It specifies CASSENGARADTQYF.

V usage is TRBV29-1 and J usage is TRBJ1-1; possible D gene TRBD1, 6 bases. The germline CDR1 and CDR2 sequences are SQVTM and ANQGSEA. The CDR3 is made up of 14 amino acids. The ends were cut back, 5 bases at V and 1 base at J, with 14 bases in the middle. CDR3 in amino acids: CSVIRGARNTEAFF. CDR3 DNA: TGCAGCGTTATACGGGGGGCTAGGAACACTGAAGCTTTCTTT.

The chain carries TRBV18 and TRBJ2-1; D possibly corresponds to TRBD1 (5 bases). The CDR3 covers 14 residues. Germline values: CDR1 KGHSH, CDR2 LQKENI. Trimming pared 0 bases from V and 8 bases from J, leaving 11 bases between. CDR3: CASSPPIETDEQFF. DNA of the CDR3: TGTGCCAGCTCACCACCTATAGAGACAGATGAGCAGTTCTTC.

This rearrangement joins TRBV7-3 to TRBJ2-5; 9 bases match TRBD2. CDR1 and CDR2 (germline): SGHTA, FQGTGA. Losses at the gene ends were 0 bases for V and 5 bases for J; bases not matched to a gene: 4. The CDR3 length is 15 residues. CDR3 bases: TGTGCCAGCAGCTTAACGGCGGGAGGGCCGGAGACCCAGTACTTC. Translated, it gives CASSLTAGGPETQYF.

This clone has a handful of counts. The V call is TRBV6-6, the J call TRBJ1-2, with no clear D. Germline V gene lookup returns CDR1 MNHNY and CDR2 SVGAGI (reference sequence). The V end lost 5 bases, the J end lost 1 base, and 17 bases lay between the germline ends. CDR3 length equals 16 residues. The CDR3 loop reads CASSPPTRILNYGYTF. The CDR3 coding sequence is TGTGCCAGCAGTCCCCCTACCAGGATTCTTAACTATGGCTACACCTTC.

The chain couples TRBV5-1 to TRBJ2-5; 12 bases align to TRBD1. CDR3 length: 15 amino acids. V shed 4 bases and J 1 base; nucleotides not matched to a gene: 2. Per germline, CDR1 SGHRS and CDR2 YFSETQ. The DNA of the CDR3 is TGCGCCAGCAGCCTGGGACAGGGGGCCCAAGAGACCCAGTACTTC. Encoded protein: CASSLGQGAQETQYF.

The chain is built from TRBV9 and TRBJ1-3; D is unresolved. The CDR3 length is 14 residues. From germline, CDR1 is SGDLS and CDR2 YYNGEE. V lost 0 bases to trimming and J lost 2 bases, with 6 bases between them. The DNA of the CDR3 is TGTGCCAGCAGCGTAGGGCTTACTGGAAACACCATATATTTT. Its translation: CASSVGLTGNTIYF.

The chain joins TRBV7-6 to TRBJ2-7, with D perhaps matching TRBD2 (6 bases). This CDR3 spans 15 amino acids. Germline values: CDR1 SGHVS, CDR2 FNYEAQ. V dropped 2 bases and J dropped 5 bases, with 16 bases sitting between them. The CDR3 spells CASSLSPAGRHEQYF. The CDR3 region has the DNA TGTGCCAGCAGCTTAAGCCCCGCGGGGCGCCACGAGCAGTACTTC.

The chain links TRBV10-3 to TRBJ1-1, with a possible D match to TRBD1 (6 bases). V lost 3 bases and J lost 2, with 16 bases in between. This CDR3 is 16 amino acids long. The germline V gene has CDR1 ENHRY and CDR2 SYGVKD. CDR3 sequence reads: CAISEQGMVGNTEAFF. CDR3 sequence (DNA): TGTGCCATCAGTGAACAGGGAATGGTCGGTAACACTGAAGCTTTCTTT.

Turning to this clone: Germline is not matched at one junction end, which may reflect a read error. This chain links TRBV20-1 with TRBJ1-2; D perhaps matches TRBD1 (5 bases). The germline CDR1 and CDR2 sequences are DFQATT and SNEGSKA (reference sequence). CDR3 length: 10 amino acids. The CDR3 loop reads CSARAGGNSF. In DNA form, the CDR3 reads TGCAGTGCTAGGGCGGGGGGAAATTCCTTC.

The chain is built from TRBV7-3 and TRBJ1-1; D unclear. Per the germline V gene, CDR1 is SGHTA and CDR2 is FQGTGA. CDR3 length: 13 residues. V lost 2 bases and J 1 base, leaving 5 bases between the germline ends. The CDR3: CASSLYRNTEAFF. CDR3 nucleotide sequence: TGTGCCAGCAGCTTATATAGGAACACTGAAGCTTTCTTT.

The rearrangement joins TRBV6-2 or TRBV6-3 to TRBJ1-6; possibly TRBD1 for D (5 bases). From germline, CDR1 is MNHEY and CDR2 SVGEGT. CDR3 length equals 15 residues. V lost 5 bases and J 2 bases, leaving 10 bases between the germline ends. CDR3 coding DNA: TGTGCCAGCAGTACCAGGGTGCCCTATAATTCACCCCTCCACTTT. This encodes CASSTRVPYNSPLHF.

V is TRBV7-2 and J is TRBJ2-3; 9 bases agree with TRBD2. Germline lookup yields CDR1 SGHTA and CDR2 FQGNSA. V gave up 2 bases and J gave up 4 bases; unmatched junction bases: 7. CDR3 length: 16 residues. For the CDR3, the DNA is TGTGCCAGCAGCTTAAGGGGTAGCGGGAGTCCAGATACGCAGTATTTT. Amino acids: CASSLRGSGSPDTQYF.

On this clone itself: Additional DNA sequences in this sample encode the identical CDR3. The chain combines TRBV18 with TRBJ2-5; TRBD1 matches 8 bases. With V trimmed by 4 bases and J by 5 bases, 9 bases remained unmatched. The germline V gene encodes CDR1 KGHSH and CDR2 LQKENI. CDR3 length equals 15 residues. DNA of the CDR3: TGTGCCAGCTCACTTACCGGGACAGGTGGGGAGACCCAGTACTTC. It is translated as CASSLTGTGGETQYF.